This T cell receptor beta chain was obtained from a study of identical twins. Study-wide points: Cord blood beta clonotypes present at high abundance carried fewer insertions; no such pattern appeared in memory repertoires. Partial confounding of zero-insertion analyses by invariant MAIT and iNKT cells was possible.

TCRdb passed the 5' RACE reads through MiXCR, listing each CDR3 protein once. This table holds approximately 220,000 distinct CDR3 sequences, over 8% found once. This CDR3 contains 16 residues. Trimming removed 0 bases at V and 9 bases at J, with 17 bases between. Germline V gives CDR1 LGHNA, CDR2 YNFKEQ. With regard to this clonotype: Its antigen remains unidentified.

The V call is TRBV4-2, the J call TRBJ2-2, with a possible D match to TRBD2 (5 bases). The TCR was taken from a woman aged 18-29 years in good health. The sample was memory (CD45RO+) T cells sorted from blood. The chain's CDR3 is CASSQDHASLLRELFF. CDR3 coding DNA: TGTGCCAGCAGCCAAGATCACGCTAGCCTTCTTCGGGAGCTGTTTTTT.